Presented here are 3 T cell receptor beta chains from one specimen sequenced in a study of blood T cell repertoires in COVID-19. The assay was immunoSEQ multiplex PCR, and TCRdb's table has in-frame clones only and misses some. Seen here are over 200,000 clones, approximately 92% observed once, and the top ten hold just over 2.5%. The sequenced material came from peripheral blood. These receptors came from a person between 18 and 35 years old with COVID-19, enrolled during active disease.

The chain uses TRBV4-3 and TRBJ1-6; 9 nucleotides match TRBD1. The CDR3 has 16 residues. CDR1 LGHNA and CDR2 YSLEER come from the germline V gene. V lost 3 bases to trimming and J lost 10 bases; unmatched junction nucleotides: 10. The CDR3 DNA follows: TGCGCCAGCAGCCAGTCGACCGGGACAGGGCACTCACCCCTCCACTTT. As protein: CASSQSTGTGHSPLHF.

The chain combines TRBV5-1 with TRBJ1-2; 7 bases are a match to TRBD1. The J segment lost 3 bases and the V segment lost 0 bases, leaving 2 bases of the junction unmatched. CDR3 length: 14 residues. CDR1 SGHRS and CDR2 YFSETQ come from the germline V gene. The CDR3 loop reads CASSLGQGDYGYTF. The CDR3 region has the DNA TGCGCCAGCAGCTTGGGACAGGGCGACTATGGCTACACCTTC.

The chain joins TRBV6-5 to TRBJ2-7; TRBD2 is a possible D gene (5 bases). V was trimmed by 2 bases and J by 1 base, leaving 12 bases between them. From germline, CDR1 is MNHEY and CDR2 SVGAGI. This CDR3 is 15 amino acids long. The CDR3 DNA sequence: TGTGCCAGCAGTTACAGTTCCAGCGGATCCTACGAGCAGTACTTC. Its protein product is CASSYSSSGSYEQYF.